This entry lists 30 T cell receptor beta chains sequenced from one sample in a study of T cells in Graves' hyperthyroidism and ophthalmopathy. The investigators amplified TCR beta CDR3 regions from RNA transcripts. First-round RT-PCR with HTBI primers amplified the TCR CDR3 region. TCRdb re-derived calls from the multiplex PCR reads in MiXCR, one entry per CDR3 protein. Of 470,000 or so distinct CDR3 sequences listed, around 21% are singletons. The specimen sequenced was blood. Receptors were obtained from a man aged 18 to 30 with Graves' hyperthyroidism.

This clonotype was observed at least ten times. This rearrangement joins TRBV10-2 to TRBJ2-7; 9 bases match TRBD1. The V and J ends lost 7 bases and 0 bases, in that order; junction bases with no gene match: 13. CDR1 is WSHSY and CDR2 is SAAADI in the germline V gene. This CDR3 comprises 17 residues. CDR3 nucleotides: TGCGCCAGCAATCCCGGACTGGGACAGGGACCCTCCTACGAGCAGTACTTC. Protein product: CASNPGLGQGPSYEQYF.

This clonotype has more than one count but fewer than ten. The V call is TRBV27, the J call TRBJ2-2; a weak D match, TRBD2 (6 bases). The V end lost 3 bases, the J end lost 5 bases, and 16 bases lay between the germline ends. Germline V gene sequence: CDR1 MNHEY, CDR2 SMNVEV (reference sequence). The CDR3 consists of 16 residues. In nucleotides, the CDR3 is TGTGCCAGCAGTTTGGCGGGATCTATTAGGACCGGGGAGCTGTTTTTT. It is translated as CASSLAGSIRTGELFF.

In this sample, this clonotype turned up many times. The chain employs TRBV28 and TRBJ2-7; tentatively, D is TRBD2 (5 bases). CDR3 length: 15 amino acids. Trimming removed 2 bases at V and 4 bases at J, with 15 bases between. CDR1 is MDHEN and CDR2 is SYDVKM in the germline V gene. The CDR3 spells CASSLVTVRGYEQYF. DNA of the CDR3: TGTGCCAGCAGTTTAGTTACAGTTCGGGGATACGAGCAGTACTTC.

The V and J genes are TRBV3-1 and TRBJ2-7, with 8 bases matching TRBD2. The CDR3 loop spans 16 amino acids. Germline V gene data show CDR1 as LGHDT and CDR2 as YNNKEL (reference sequence). V shed 5 bases, J shed 2 bases, and the junction held 11 bases outside the gene matches. The CDR3 DNA sequence: TGTGCCAGCAGCTCCTTTAGCGGGACCCCCCCCTACGAGCAGTACTTC. Translated: CASSSFSGTPPYEQYF.

In its sample, this clonotype was seen many times. V gene TRBV10-3 combines with J gene TRBJ1-5; 7 nucleotides agree with TRBD1. Germline CDR1 and CDR2: ENHRY and SYGVKD. V shed 0 bases and J 6 bases; nucleotides not matched to a gene: 11. The length of the CDR3 is 17 residues. This CDR3 reads CAISESRRQGLGQPQHF. In nucleotides, the CDR3 is TGTGCCATCAGTGAGTCCCGGCGACAGGGACTAGGTCAGCCCCAGCATTTT.

In its sample, this clonotype was seen many times. Here the CDR3 reads CASSECWGNQPQHF. CDR3 nucleotides: TGTGCCAGCAGTGAATGTTGGGGCAATCAGCCCCAGCATTTT. This chain connects TRBV6-1 to TRBJ1-5; D is unresolved. CDR1 is MNHNS and CDR2 is SASEGT in the germline V gene. V was clipped by 2 bases and J by 2 bases, with 7 bases between them. The CDR3 is made up of 14 amino acids.

This clonotype was seen ten or more times. The chain carries TRBV6-1 and TRBJ1-5; D perhaps matches TRBD1 (6 bases). Germline V gene sequence: CDR1 MNHNS, CDR2 SASEGT. This CDR3 contains 14 residues. Trimming left V 6 bases short and J 5 bases short, with 14 bases between. Here the CDR3 DNA reads TGTGCCAGCAGACTTACAGGGAACCATCAGCCCCAGCATTTT. Translated: CASRLTGNHQPQHF.

The sample holds many counts of this clonotype. The V call is TRBV12-3 or TRBV12-4, the J call TRBJ1-5; 7 bases are shared with TRBD1. With V trimmed by 6 bases and J by 7 bases, 3 bases remained unmatched. The CDR3 covers 12 residues. CDR3 amino acids: CASSRGQQPQHF. The CDR3 DNA sequence: TGTGCCAGCAGCCGGGGACAGCAGCCCCAGCATTTT.

The sample holds one count of this clonotype. The chain couples TRBV12-3 or TRBV12-4 to TRBJ2-7; D assignment may be TRBD1 or TRBD2 (7 bases each). The CDR3 runs to 16 residues. The V and J ends lost 6 bases and 5 bases respectively, with 23 bases between them. This CDR3 reads CASSSDREGVRDEQYF. In DNA form, the CDR3 reads TGTGCCAGCAGCTCCGACAGGGAGGGAGTTCGAGACGAGCAGTACTTC.

This clonotype showed up just a few times. This chain connects TRBV27 to TRBJ1-1; no definite D call. The CDR3 runs 15 residues. Germline V gene lookup returns CDR1 MNHEY and CDR2 SMNVEV (reference sequence). The V gene lost 5 bases and the J gene lost 3 bases, with 16 bases spanning the gap. CDR3 sequence reads: CASSPRNSADTEAFF. DNA of the CDR3: TGTGCCAGCAGTCCGCGCAACTCGGCCGACACTGAAGCTTTCTTT.

At least ten counts were recorded for this clonotype. The J gene is TRBJ1-5, the V gene TRBV27; possible D gene TRBD1, 6 bases. The CDR3 consists of 15 residues. The germline gives CDR1 MNHEY, CDR2 SMNVEV (reference sequence). V was cut by 6 bases and J by 0 bases, with 12 bases left in between. CDR3 nucleotides: TGTGCCAGCAGGGCCGCGGGGGCTAGCAATCAGCCCCAGCATTTT. Translating gives CASRAAGASNQPQHF.

The CDR3 sequence is CSARGDTDYEQYF. DNA of the CDR3: TGCAGTGCTAGGGGGGACACCGACTACGAGCAGTACTTC. The chain employs TRBV20-1 and TRBJ2-7; weak D call: TRBD1 (6 bases). CDR1 is DFQATT and CDR2 is SNEGSKA in the germline V gene (reference sequence). Deletions cut 3 bases from V and 3 bases from J, with 12 bases between. CDR3 size: 13 residues.

This clonotype was observed many times. The V call is TRBV20-1, the J call TRBJ1-3, with D uncertain. V lost 6 bases to trimming and J lost 1 base, with 13 bases between them. From germline, CDR1 is DFQATT and CDR2 SNEGSKA (reference sequence). The CDR3 extends over 14 amino acids. CDR3 loop: CSAHEEGSGNTIYF. CDR3 sequence (DNA): TGCAGTGCCCACGAGGAGGGATCTGGAAACACCATATATTTT.

The table lists this clonotype with many counts. J is TRBJ1-3 and V is TRBV12-3 or TRBV12-4; D unresolved. Trimming removed 2 bases at V and 4 bases at J, with 15 bases between. The CDR3 consists of 16 residues. CDR3 in DNA: TGTGCCAGCAGTTTACCGGGAGCCGGTCCCGGAAACACCATATATTTT. Protein: CASSLPGAGPGNTIYF.

The chain couples TRBV6-5 to TRBJ1-2; D is uncertain. The V gene lost 0 bases and the J gene lost 6 bases, with 5 bases spanning the gap. Per germline, CDR1 MNHEY and CDR2 SVGAGI. This CDR3 region has 12 residues. In nucleotides, the CDR3 is TGTGCCAGCAGTTACTCCGGAAATGGCTACACCTTC. Residues: CASSYSGNGYTF.

This clonotype was counted many times. The chain uses TRBV7-9 and TRBJ1-1, with D hard to call. The V end lost 4 bases, the J end lost 5 bases, and 11 bases lay between the germline ends. Germline V gene lookup returns CDR1 SEHNR and CDR2 FQNEAQ (reference sequence). The CDR3 has 13 residues. The CDR3 is CASSYAMETEAFF. For the CDR3, the DNA is TGTGCCAGCAGCTACGCGATGGAAACTGAAGCTTTCTTT.

The gene calls are TRBV12-3 or TRBV12-4 and TRBJ1-1; D unclear. V was cut by 3 bases and J by 1 base, with 9 bases left in between. The CDR3 length is 14 residues. The CDR3 here is CASSFGAGNTEAFF. As DNA, the CDR3 is TGTGCCAGCAGTTTCGGAGCAGGGAACACTGAAGCTTTCTTT.

The chain employs TRBV15 and TRBJ2-7, with 7 bases aligning to TRBD1. V gave up 5 bases and J gave up 1 base; unmatched junction bases: 2. The germline V gene has CDR1 LNHNV and CDR2 YYDKDF (reference sequence). This CDR3 region has 13 residues. For the CDR3, the DNA is TGTGCCACCAGCCGACAGGGATCCTACGAGCAGTACTTC. This codes for CATSRQGSYEQYF.

This clonotype appeared many times. The chain combines TRBV6-5 with TRBJ1-2; the match to TRBD1 covers 11 bases. V was pared by 0 bases and J by 5 bases, with 5 bases of the junction left unmatched. The CDR3 runs 16 residues. Germline V lookup: CDR1 MNHEY, CDR2 SVGAGI. CDR3 DNA sequence: TGTGCCAGCAGTTACTCCCGGACAGGGGGCGGGTATGGCTACACCTTC. As protein: CASSYSRTGGGYGYTF.

This clonotype was recorded at least ten times. The chain uses TRBV28 and TRBJ1-2; 9 bases fit TRBD1. In germline, CDR1 is MDHEN, CDR2 SYDVKM. The CDR3 is made up of 12 amino acids. J was trimmed by 4 bases and V by 10 bases; bases with no gene match: 4. For the CDR3, the DNA is TGTGCCACCGAGACAGGGGGCTATGGCTACACCTTC. Translated: CATETGGYGYTF.

This clonotype has a count of ten or more. V gene TRBV29-1 combines with J gene TRBJ1-1; D gene ambiguous. The CDR3 has 12 residues. CDR1 and CDR2 from the germline V gene are SQVTM and ANQGSEA. V gave up 7 bases and J gave up 1 base, with 10 bases separating them. CDR3 coding DNA: TGCAGCGGACTAAGAACGAACACTGAAGCTTTCTTT. Translation: CSGLRTNTEAFF.

The table lists this clonotype with many counts. The chain has TRBV12-3 or TRBV12-4 and TRBJ2-7; 7 bases match TRBD2. J was trimmed by 3 bases and V by 6 bases; bases with no gene match: 5. This CDR3 spans 13 amino acids. CDR3 DNA: TGTGCCAGCAGCCTGGGGGGGGACTACGAGCAGTACTTC. Translation gives CASSLGGDYEQYF.

This chain links TRBV6-2 or TRBV6-3 with TRBJ2-7; 7 nucleotides match TRBD2. Per the germline V gene, CDR1 is MNHEY and CDR2 is SVGEGT. After removal of 6 bases from V and 0 bases from J, the junction contained 14 bases not matched to a gene. The CDR3 runs 17 residues. CDR3 sequence: CASRPPRAGPSSYEQYF. CDR3 DNA sequence: TGTGCCAGCAGGCCTCCTCGAGCGGGGCCAAGCTCCTACGAGCAGTACTTC.

The sample holds many counts of this clonotype. The chain carries TRBV28 and TRBJ1-1; D is undetermined. V dropped 6 bases and J dropped 3 bases, with 11 bases sitting between them. CDR1 MDHEN and CDR2 SYDVKM come from the germline V gene. The CDR3 spans 13 residues. For the CDR3, the DNA is TGTGCCAGCAGCTGGGCTGGGGACACTGAAGCTTTCTTT. Amino acid sequence: CASSWAGDTEAFF.

This clonotype was seen repeatedly, ten times or more. The V call is TRBV20-1, the J call TRBJ1-3; 7 nucleotides align to TRBD1. In germline, CDR1 is DFQATT, CDR2 SNEGSKA (reference sequence). There are 13 residues in the CDR3. Losses at the gene ends were 4 bases for V and 4 bases for J; bases not matched to a gene: 4. CDR3 sequence: CSANDRVGNTIYF. CDR3 DNA sequence: TGCAGTGCTAATGACAGGGTCGGAAACACCATATATTTT.

The rearrangement uses TRBV18 and TRBJ1-4; D might be TRBD1 (5 bases). Germline assignment: CDR1 KGHSH and CDR2 LQKENI. This CDR3 has 14 amino acids. Trimming cost V 6 bases and J 2 bases, with 10 bases left between them. CDR3 nucleotides: TGTGCCAGCTCCGCCCGGGGGACTAATGAAAAACTGTTTTTT. Protein product: CASSARGTNEKLFF.

In its sample, this clonotype was seen a few times. The V and J genes are TRBV28 and TRBJ2-5; maybe TRBD2 (5 bases). Between the trimmed V and J ends, which lost 6 bases and 0 bases, there was a span of 8 bases. CDR3 size: 13 residues. Germline assignment: CDR1 MDHEN and CDR2 SYDVKM. The CDR3 DNA sequence: TGTGCCAGCAGACAGACTAACCAAGAGACCCAGTACTTC. This sequence encodes CASRQTNQETQYF.

This clonotype was observed many times. This chain links TRBV2 with TRBJ2-2; D call uncertain. There are 11 residues in the CDR3. Trimming shortened V by 6 bases and J by 4 bases, and 3 bases separated the two germline ends. Germline loops: CDR1 SNHLY, CDR2 FYNNEI. Written as DNA, the CDR3 is TGTGCCAGCAGCGCCACCGGGGAGCTGTTTTTT. Amino acids: CASSATGELFF.

This clonotype was detected ten times or more. J is TRBJ2-7 and V is TRBV7-3; D not resolved. The CDR3 has 13 residues. V lost 1 base to trimming and J lost 4 bases, with 8 bases between them. From germline, CDR1 is SGHTA and CDR2 FQGTGA. CDR3 protein: CASSLSMGYEQYF. The DNA for the CDR3 is TGTGCCAGCAGCTTAAGTATGGGATACGAGCAGTACTTC.

J is TRBJ2-5 and V is TRBV15, with D unclear. The CDR3 is 13 amino acids. Germline CDR1 and CDR2: LNHNV and YYDKDF (reference sequence). Trimming removed 9 bases at V and 1 base at J, with 12 bases between. As DNA, the CDR3 is TGTGCCACAGAAAGGGCACCCCAAGAGACCCAGTACTTC. Translated, it gives CATERAPQETQYF.